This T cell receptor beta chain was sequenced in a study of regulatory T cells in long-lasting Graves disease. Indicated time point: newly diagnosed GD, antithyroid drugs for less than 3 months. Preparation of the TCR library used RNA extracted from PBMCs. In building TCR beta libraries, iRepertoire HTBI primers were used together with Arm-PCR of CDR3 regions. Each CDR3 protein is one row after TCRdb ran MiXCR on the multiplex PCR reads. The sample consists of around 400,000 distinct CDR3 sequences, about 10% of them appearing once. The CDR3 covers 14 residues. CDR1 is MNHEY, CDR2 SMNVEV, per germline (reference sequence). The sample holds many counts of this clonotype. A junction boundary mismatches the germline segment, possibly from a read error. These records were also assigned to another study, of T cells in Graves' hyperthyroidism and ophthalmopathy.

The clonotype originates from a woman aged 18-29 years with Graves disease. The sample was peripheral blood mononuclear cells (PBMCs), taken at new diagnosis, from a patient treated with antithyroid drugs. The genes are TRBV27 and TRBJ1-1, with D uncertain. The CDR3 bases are TGTGCCAGCAGCAACATACCGGGGAACTCTGAAGCTTTCTTT. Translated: CASSNIPGNSEAFF.